This T cell receptor (beta chain) was recorded in a study of T cells in severe cutaneous drug reactions (dated by TCRdb to the late 2010s). Notes on the research overall: Between 2011 and 2018, patients were recruited from Taiwan, Thailand and a European registry network. Enrollment was limited to patients whose SJS/TEN or DRESS diagnosis was probable or definite according to RegiSCAR criteria. Blister fluids/cells, PBMC and other biological samples were taken from patients in the acute stage or the recovery stage. The libraries were made with iRepertoire multiplex PCR, and the authors referred to a comparison in which iRepertoire and 5' RACE methods, with or without UMI, captured abundant clonotypes to a similar degree. Bulk TCR sequencing was combined with single-cell sequencing, quantitative PCR validation, functional assays and transgenic mouse experiments. The Naranjo algorithm and the ALDEN drug causality algorithm were used to identify the culprit drug. Results the study describes overall, beyond this receptor: TRBV12-4 usage was strongly increased in CBZ-SJS/TEN patients, averaging approximately 30% in blister cells and roughly 5% in PBMC. All seven CBZ-SJS/TEN blister samples contained a public TCRbeta CDR3 (mean approximately 15%), which was undetectable or scarce in tolerant-control and healthy-donor PBMC. The authors noted that whether the public TCR generalizes to SJS/TEN caused by other drugs still needs further study.

Sequencing was performed on donors who were patients with carbamazepine-induced Stevens-Johnson syndrome or toxic epidermal necrolysis (CBZ-SJS/TEN). To look for drug-specific clonotypes, next-generation sequencing was used to profile the T cell receptor repertoires of patients with drug-induced severe cutaneous adverse reactions. RNA was isolated from either blister cells of skin lesions or peripheral blood mononuclear cells. The CDR3, from cysteine to phenylalanine, totals 15 residues. DNA for this receptor is not on file. CDR1 and CDR2, per the germline V gene, are MDHEN and SYDVKM. A count is missing, but by frequency this clonotype is medium-sized (0.01 to 0.1%). The target of this receptor is not known. For both bulk and single-cell sequencing, libraries were prepared with the iRepertoire multiplex PCR system and TCR subtype-specific primers. Multiplex PCR with primers aimed at the V, D and J gene regions produced the bulk TCR beta libraries. Each sample contributed roughly 100-500 ng of RNA as input for preparing the bulk TCR library. An Illumina MiSeq was used to sequence bulk TCR beta amplicons. The paper's data handling went like this. Quality control steps removed sample misassignments and low-quality sequencing reads. The amino acids lying between the V-gene Y[YFLI]C motif and the J-segment [FW]GXGT motif were defined as CDR3. CDR3 clonotypes and TRBV and TRBJ gene assignments were based on the IMGT database. TRBV expression in each sample was normalized to the mean expression of the same gene in PBMC from 44 healthy donors. Reprocessed by TCRdb, the reads give a single entry per CDR3 protein sequence, without DNA. None of the V and J calls come from the authors' own analysis; TCRdb made them. The sample's own table lists 9,900 or so distinct CDR3 sequences. The top ten clonotypes cover under 25% of the sample.

Material: cells from a skin blister. The cell subset or site label corresponds to: unsorted cells from skin lesion blisters. The chain links TRBV28 with TRBJ2-7; TCRdb returns TRBD1, unconfirmable since there is no DNA. The sequence derives from a human donor with Stevens-Johnson syndrome, a severe cutaneous drug reaction. The CDR3: CASSPRGTGFYEQYF. Supplemented by the reference TRBV28 and TRBJ2-7 proteins around the CDR3, the complete variable domain is DVKVTQSSRYLVKRTGEKVFLECVQDMDHENMFWYRQDPGLGLRLIYFSYDVKMKEKGDIPEGYSVSREKKERFSLILESASTNQTSMYLCASSPRGTGFYEQYFGPGTRLTVT.